This paragraph covers one T cell receptor beta chain sequence. It lacks a known antigen. The input lacks base qualities; no much larger clone sits a single base away. Amplification of TCR beta CDR3 regions was carried out from RNA transcripts. The TCR CDR3 was subjected to a first round of RT-PCR using the HTBI primer set and the Qiagen OneStep RT-PCR kit. Libraries were constructed in a second round of multiplex PCR, after which size selection and purification were carried out. Sequencing of the libraries was done on an Illumina HiSeq2000 using paired-end 100 bp reads. Per the original workflow: SOAPnuke was used to process the raw data, removing reads that contained adapters or uncalled bases, had a mean Phred below 15, or lacked an exact match to the constant primer or identifier. High-quality paired reads were merged with COPE v1.2.5, and unique nucleotide sequences were defined as clonotypes. MiTCR v1.1 was used to align the clonotypes against IMGT TRBV, TRBD and TRBJ reference segments. The analysis included only V-J combinations with a frequency above 0.0001, which together covered 98% to 99.2% of the repertoires. A TCS score was defined as the ratio between F50 (clonal expansion) and ExV (chaos), using BLOSUM62-based TCRdist between CDR3 peptides within each V-J. Welch's t-statistics and random forest reduced fewer than 600 V-J features to roughly 13, which were used in a naive Bayes classifier (R e1071). TCRdb reanalyzed the raw reads on its own, using fastp at Q25 for trimming and MiXCR for clone calling, and kept in-frame beta chains. Rows matching on CDR3 protein sequence are summarized as one entry with the most common DNA and genes. For this entry, the V and J calls and clone size follow TCRdb and not the study's own pipeline. The sample table contains some 510,000 distinct CDR3 sequences; only one count was recorded for around 21% of them. Jointly, the top ten make up around 27% of the sample.

Graves' hyperthyroidism was defined as stable when no progression to ophthalmopathy occurred over 18 months of follow-up. The hyperthyroidism patients were between 18 and 65 years old and newly diagnosed, with a disease duration of less than 2 months. The study excluded patients with uncontrolled infections, other autoimmune diseases, pregnancy or lactation. Diagnoses relied on clinical symptoms, serum thyroxine and TRAb, thyroid ultrasound and orbital computed tomography. Ficoll-Paque density gradient centrifugation was used to isolate PBMCs from 8.5 to 10 ml of fresh peripheral blood. Trizol reagent was used to extract total RNA, and RNA quality was then checked on an Agilent 2100 Bioanalyzer. At the junction V is shortened by 2 bases and J by 4 bases, with 8 bases in between. CDR1 and CDR2 (MRHNA, SNTAGT) derive from the germline V gene. The CDR3 spans 13 residues, from the cysteine through the phenylalanine. The read is trimmed to its CDR3 DNA, 39 bases read in frame from base 1.

The data derive from a study of T cells in Graves' hyperthyroidism and ophthalmopathy (dated by TCRdb to 2018 to 2020). At the level of the whole study: Peripheral blood was sampled at the time of initial diagnosis, prior to any treatment. An independent validation cohort of about 20 hyperthyroidism patients and 17 patients who later progressed to ophthalmopathy tested prospective prediction of ophthalmopathy. The roughly 91 discovery patients were randomly divided into training and test sets at a 7:3 ratio. The paper reports TCR Vbeta CDR3 sequencing of over 130 peripheral blood samples: around 45 ophthalmopathy, over 70 hyperthyroidism and around 17 progressor patients. After sampling, hyperthyroidism patients received methimazole starting at 30 mg daily, and ophthalmopathy patients received high-dose intravenous methylprednisolone. Thyroid tissue and blood T-cell repertoires from six Graves' hyperthyroidism patients were also compared in the study. A discovery cohort of about a hundred patients, roughly 45 with Graves' ophthalmopathy and about 60 with stable Graves' hyperthyroidism, was used to find distinguishing TCR V-J signatures.

Overall results and qualifications from the work: Most expanded thyroid clonotypes (frequency above 0.001) were also found in blood, which suggests that blood repertoires may mirror thyroid immune responses. In validation, progression to ophthalmopathy was predicted by the model with around 71% sensitivity and 72% to 85% specificity, a median of approximately 7.1 months before onset. A 13 V-J signature model separated ophthalmopathy from stable hyperthyroidism, with around 88% sensitivity and approximately 81% specificity in cross-validation and 80%/75% in testing. Sample size was not statistically predetermined, and investigators were not blinded to group allocation.

The sequence joins TRBV6-4 to TRBJ2-5; no D gene can be assigned with confidence. Source material: blood. The TCR comes from a young man with Graves' hyperthyroidism. The DNA is TGTGCCAGCAGTGACAATAAGGGAGAGACCCAGTACTTC. The resulting protein is CASSDNKGETQYF.